The 7 T cell receptor beta chains presented below share a single source sample, sequenced in a study of long-term antiretroviral therapy in people with HIV. Sequencing relied on immunoSEQ assay v3.0, run at survey level. The data were produced by immunoSEQ multiplex PCR, yet TCRdb's version contains in-frame clones alone and is incomplete. Of 30,000 to 50,000 clones detected, around nine tenths appear once; the ten largest clones hold 3.9%. The sequencing used unsorted PBMCs, collected just before starting antiretroviral therapy. The receptors originated from a woman aged 18 to 35 with HIV.

CDR3 coding DNA: TGTGCCAGCAGTTTCGCGGGACAAGCCTACGAGCAGTACTTC. Its translation: CASSFAGQAYEQYF. The chain employs TRBV28 and TRBJ2-7, with D perhaps assigned TRBD1 or TRBD2 (6 bases each). Trimming cost V 3 bases and J 2 bases, with 11 bases left between them. The CDR3 has 14 amino acids. Germline values: CDR1 MDHEN, CDR2 SYDVKM.

This clone was detected once. The chain uses TRBV7-2 and TRBJ2-7, with D unclear. This CDR3 comprises 14 residues. Deletions cut 5 bases from V and 4 bases from J, with 15 bases between. Germline V CDR1 and CDR2: SGHTA, FQGNSA. CDR3 region: CASSPSTRLYEQYF. The CDR3 bases are TGTGCCAGCAGCCCGAGTACAAGGTTGTACGAGCAGTACTTC.

In its sample, this clone was seen a few times. The V gene is TRBV4-3, the J gene TRBJ2-7; possible D gene TRBD2, 5 bases. Per the germline V gene, CDR1 is LGHNA and CDR2 is YSLEER. V was shortened by 4 bases and J by 6 bases, with 19 bases between the two germline ends. This CDR3 has 15 residues. The CDR3 DNA follows: TGCGCCAGCAGCCCCCGGGTTAGAGGGTACGTCGAGCAGTACTTC. This gives the protein CASSPRVRGYVEQYF.

V is TRBV19 and J is TRBJ1-4; 7 bases are shared with TRBD1. The germline V gene encodes CDR1 LNHDA and CDR2 SQIVND (reference sequence). The CDR3 extends over 14 amino acids. The V gene end was trimmed by 3 bases and the J gene end by 6 bases; junction bases not matched to a gene: 4. Here the CDR3 reads CASSITGTDEKLFF. CDR3 DNA sequence: TGTGCCAGTAGTATCACCGGGACAGATGAAAAACTGTTTTTT.

A few counts support this clone. The genes are TRBV7-2 and TRBJ2-6; 8 bases align to TRBD1. The junction had 1 base not matched to a gene; V was cut back by 3 bases and J by 0 bases. Germline CDR1 is SGHTA and CDR2 is FQGNSA. This CDR3 is built from 16 residues. The CDR3 protein is CASSFDRGSGANVLTF. In nucleotides, the CDR3 is TGTGCCAGCAGCTTTGACAGGGGCTCTGGGGCCAACGTCCTGACTTTC.

The V and J genes are TRBV9 and TRBJ1-4; D call uncertain. Germline V gene sequence: CDR1 SGDLS, CDR2 YYNGEE. The V end was cut by 2 bases, the J end by 8 bases, with 16 bases between. This CDR3 spans 15 amino acids. DNA of the CDR3: TGTGCCAGCAGCGTCGGTCGTACAGTTAGCGAAAAACTGTTTTTT. It yields the protein CASSVGRTVSEKLFF.

The V call is TRBV18, the J call TRBJ2-1; D call uncertain. CDR1 is KGHSH and CDR2 is LQKENI in the germline V gene. The CDR3 is 12 amino acids. The V and J ends lost 2 bases and 5 bases respectively, with 4 bases between them. In nucleotides, the CDR3 is TGTGCCAGCTCACCAGGGGACAATGAGCAGTTCTTC. Amino acid sequence: CASSPGDNEQFF. The full variable domain, with the rest looked up from reference TRBV18 and TRBJ2-1, is NAGVMQNPRHLVRRRGQEARLRCSPMKGHSHVYWYRQLPEEGLKFMVYLQKENIIDESGMPKERFSAEFPKEGPSILRIQQVVRGDSAAYFCASSPGDNEQFFGPGTRLTVL.